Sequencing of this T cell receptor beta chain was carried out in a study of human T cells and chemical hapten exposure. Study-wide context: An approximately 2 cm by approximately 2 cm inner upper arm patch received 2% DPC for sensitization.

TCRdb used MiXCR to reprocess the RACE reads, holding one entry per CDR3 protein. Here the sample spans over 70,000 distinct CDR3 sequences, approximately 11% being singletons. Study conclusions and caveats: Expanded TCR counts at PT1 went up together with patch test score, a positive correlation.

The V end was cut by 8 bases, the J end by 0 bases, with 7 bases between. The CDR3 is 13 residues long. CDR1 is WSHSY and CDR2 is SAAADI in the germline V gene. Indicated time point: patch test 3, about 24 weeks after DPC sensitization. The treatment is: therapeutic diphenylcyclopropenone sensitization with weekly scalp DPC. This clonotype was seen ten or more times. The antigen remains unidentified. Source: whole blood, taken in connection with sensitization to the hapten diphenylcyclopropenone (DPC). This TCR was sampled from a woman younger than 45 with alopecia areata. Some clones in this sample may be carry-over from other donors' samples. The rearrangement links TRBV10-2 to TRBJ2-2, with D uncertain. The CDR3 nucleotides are TGCGCCAGCTGCGACTCGAACACCGGGGAGCTGTTTTTT. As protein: CASCDSNTGELFF.